Presented here are 9 T cell receptor beta chains from one specimen sequenced in a study of blood T cell repertoires in COVID-19. Assay: immunoSEQ multiplex PCR; the TCRdb copy retains only in-frame clones and omits some. The sample records about 250,000 clones, around 90% being singletons. The specimen sequenced was peripheral blood. These receptors came from a woman in her thirties or forties who had recovered from COVID-19.

This clone appeared once. This chain uses TRBV5-6 with TRBJ1-2; unclear D gene. Trimming left V 5 bases short and J 1 base short, with 9 bases between. CDR1 and CDR2 (germline): SGHDT, YYEEEE. The CDR3 has 13 amino acids. The CDR3 DNA reads TGTGCCAGCAGGGACTCTAATAACTATGGCTACACCTTC. This translates into CASRDSNNYGYTF.

The chain employs TRBV3-1 (or the pseudogene TRBV3-2) and TRBJ2-5; 8 nucleotides align to TRBD1. The CDR3 length is 19 residues. Germline CDR1 LGHDT, CDR2 YNNKEL (reference sequence). Germline trimming cut 5 bases from V and 4 bases from J; bases unmatched to any gene: 21. CDR3 sequence: CASSAPPGQGATTLETQYF. CDR3 nucleotide sequence: TGTGCCAGCAGCGCACCCCCCGGGCAGGGGGCGACGACTCTAGAGACCCAGTACTTC.

V is TRBV18 and J is TRBJ2-3; D possibly corresponds to TRBD1 (5 bases). Trimming left V 0 bases short and J 6 bases short, with 16 bases between. In germline, CDR1 is KGHSH, CDR2 LQKENI. This CDR3 region has 16 residues. This CDR3 is CASSPPSQGSSDTQYF. DNA of the CDR3: TGTGCCAGCTCACCACCGTCGCAGGGATCGTCGGATACGCAGTATTTT.

J is TRBJ2-1 and V is TRBV19; 9 bases are shared with TRBD2. The germline V gene encodes CDR1 LNHDA and CDR2 SQIVND (reference sequence). With V trimmed by 5 bases and J by 0 bases, 8 bases remained unmatched. This CDR3 region has 17 residues. CDR3 sequence reads: CASSPGLAMSSYNEQFF. DNA of the CDR3: TGTGCCAGTAGTCCCGGACTAGCGATGAGCTCCTACAATGAGCAGTTCTTC.

This chain joins TRBV12-3 or TRBV12-4 and TRBJ2-2; D is uncertain. This CDR3 spans 12 amino acids. The V end was cut by 4 bases, the J end by 6 bases, with 6 bases between. CDR3 sequence: CASSSPAGELFF. As DNA, the CDR3 is TGTGCCAGCAGTTCCCCGGCCGGGGAGCTGTTTTTT.

The chain is built from TRBV7-2 and TRBJ1-1, with 7 bases lining up with TRBD1. The germline gives CDR1 SGHTA, CDR2 FQGNSA. After removal of 5 bases from V and 3 bases from J, the junction contained 0 bases not matched to a gene. The CDR3 is 12 residues long. The CDR3 loop reads CASSDRDTEAFF. The CDR3 DNA reads TGTGCCAGCAGCGACAGGGACACTGAAGCTTTCTTT.

The chain carries TRBV10-2 and TRBJ1-2, with 9 bases matching TRBD1. CDR1 is WSHSY and CDR2 is SAAADI in the germline V gene. This CDR3 has 16 residues. V lost 2 bases, J lost 7 bases, and 11 bases stayed unmatched. The CDR3: CASSETRPGQGGGYTF. In DNA form, the CDR3 reads TGCGCCAGCAGTGAGACCCGTCCGGGACAGGGAGGTGGCTACACCTTC.

The chain carries TRBV6-6 and TRBJ1-1; D possibly corresponds to TRBD1 (5 bases). Trimming shortened V by 8 bases and J by 2 bases, and 15 bases separated the two germline ends. The CDR3 spans 14 residues. CDR1 and CDR2 from the germline V gene are MNHNY and SVGAGI (reference sequence). For the CDR3, the DNA is TGTGCCAGCCGCAACGGGGGGTTTAACACTGAAGCTTTCTTT. Its protein is CASRNGGFNTEAFF.

This clone was seen only a few times. The chain carries TRBV11-3 and TRBJ2-2, with 7 bases aligning to TRBD2. The V gene end was trimmed by 3 bases and the J gene end by 2 bases; junction bases not matched to a gene: 9. The CDR3 has 17 residues. Germline CDR1 reads SGHNT; CDR2 reads YENEEA. The CDR3 sequence is CASSFAWEGRNTGELFF. The CDR3 region has the DNA TGTGCCAGCAGCTTTGCCTGGGAGGGCAGAAACACCGGGGAGCTGTTTTTT.